This passage covers 25 T cell receptor beta chains from one sample sequenced in a study of vaccination and CD4 T cells after COVID-19. Cultured CD4+ T-cell DNA underwent Oncomine TCR Beta short-read sequencing. Each CDR3 protein is one row after TCRdb ran MiXCR on the PCR reads. The profile shows 9,500 to 11,000 distinct CDR3 sequences, approximately 30% of them singletons. The sample's treatment: roughly ten-day PBMC culture with coronavirus spike peptide pools or control peptides (ViraFEST assay). These receptors have no known antigen. This specimen was CD4+ T cells from blood, cultured in vitro, taken after SARS-CoV-2 vaccination. These receptors were collected from a human donor who had recovered from COVID-19.

This clonotype came up a few times. V is TRBV7-6 and J is TRBJ1-5; 9 bases are shared with TRBD1. This CDR3 comprises 22 residues. The junction had 26 bases not matched to a gene; V was cut back by 5 bases and J by 3 bases. The germline V gene has CDR1 SGHVS and CDR2 FNYEAQ. CDR3 protein: CASSHPGVRDRVQSHINQPQHF. The CDR3 nucleotides are TGTGCCAGCAGCCACCCAGGGGTCCGGGACAGGGTCCAATCCCACATCAATCAGCCCCAGCATTTT.

CDR3 amino acids: CAWSVHDGGSYEQYF. CDR3 DNA sequence: TGTGCCTGGAGTGTACATGACGGGGGGTCCTACGAGCAGTACTTC. The chain employs TRBV30 and TRBJ2-7; TRBD2 aligns across 7 bases. Germline values: CDR1 GTSNPN, CDR2 SVGIG (reference sequence). Trimming at V came to 0 bases and at J to 1 base, leaving 6 bases not matched to a gene. This CDR3 region has 15 residues.

The V gene is TRBV5-4, the J gene TRBJ1-2; D may be TRBD1 (5 bases). This CDR3 is built from 15 residues. The V gene lost 0 bases and the J gene lost 4 bases, with 13 bases spanning the gap. The germline gives CDR1 SGHNT, CDR2 YYREEE (reference sequence). Here the CDR3 reads CASSLEISGTYGYTF. The CDR3 region has the DNA TGTGCCAGCAGCTTGGAAATATCGGGGACCTATGGCTACACCTTC. Variable domain in full (rest from reference TRBV5-4 and TRBJ1-2): ETGVTQSPTHLIKTRGQQVTLRCSSQSGHNTVSWYQQALGQGPQFIFQYYREEENGRGNFPPRFSGLQFPNYSSELNVNALELDDSALYLCASSLEISGTYGYTFGSGTRLTVV.

V and J are TRBV7-2 and TRBJ1-2, with no clear D. CDR3 length: 17 amino acids. Trimming took 1 base from V and 2 from J, leaving 17 bases between them. Germline V gene sequence: CDR1 SGHTA, CDR2 FQGNSA. CDR3 sequence: CASSLVSMSSKNYGYTF. DNA for the CDR3: TGTGCCAGCAGCTTAGTCAGCATGAGTAGTAAGAACTATGGCTACACCTTC.

The chain carries TRBV20-1 and TRBJ2-7; 13 bases fit TRBD2. The length of the CDR3 is 14 residues. The V gene end was trimmed by 1 base and the J gene end by 3 bases; junction bases not matched to a gene: 0. The germline gives CDR1 DFQATT, CDR2 SNEGSKA (reference sequence). The CDR3 loop is CSARGTSGSYEQYF. The CDR3 nucleotides read TGCAGTGCTAGAGGGACTAGCGGGAGCTACGAGCAGTACTTC.

The chain links TRBV5-1 to TRBJ1-2; 7 bases match TRBD1. Unmatched junction bases numbered 5, after V lost 0 bases and J lost 6 bases. The CDR3 loop spans 14 amino acids. Germline V gene lookup returns CDR1 SGHRS and CDR2 YFSETQ. CDR3 amino acids: CASSLGIRGNGYTF. The DNA for the CDR3 is TGCGCCAGCAGCTTGGGGATCAGGGGGAATGGCTACACCTTC.

V usage is TRBV30 and J usage is TRBJ1-2; D unclear. The CDR3 runs to 11 residues. V was clipped by 1 base and J by 8 bases, with 8 bases between them. Per the germline V gene, CDR1 is GTSNPN and CDR2 is SVGIG (reference sequence). CDR3 in amino acids: CAWSASRGYTF. As DNA, the CDR3 is TGTGCCTGGAGTGCCAGTCGGGGCTACACCTTC. Full variable domain (outside the CDR3, taken from reference TRBV30 and TRBJ1-2): SQTIHQWPATLVQPVGSPLSLECTVEGTSNPNLYWYRQAAGRGLQLLFYSVGIGQISSEVPQNLSASRPQDRQFILSSKKLLLSDSGFYLCAWSASRGYTFGSGTRLTVV.

The rearrangement links TRBV6-1 to TRBJ2-2; 11 nucleotides align to TRBD2. Trimming at V came to 4 bases and at J to 10 bases, leaving 11 bases not matched to a gene. The CDR3 loop spans 16 amino acids. Per the germline V gene, CDR1 is MNHNS and CDR2 is SASEGT. In DNA form, the CDR3 reads TGTGCCAGCAGTGCAACTAGCGGGAGCGCGGGTGAGGAGCTGTTTTTT. It encodes CASSATSGSAGEELFF.

The V gene is TRBV29-1, the J gene TRBJ1-1, with D maybe TRBD1 (6 bases). This CDR3 region has 13 residues. Germline V gene lookup returns CDR1 SQVTM and CDR2 ANQGSEA. Between the trimmed V and J ends, which lost 4 bases and 1 base, there was a span of 10 bases. The CDR3 region has the DNA TGCAGCGTTGTCCAGGGGACGAACACTGAAGCTTTCTTT. Its protein product is CSVVQGTNTEAFF.

This clonotype is termed medium-sized (0.01 to 0.1%). The rearrangement joins TRBV6-5 to TRBJ2-2; possibly TRBD2 for D (5 bases). The germline CDR1 and CDR2 sequences are MNHEY and SVGAGI. V dropped 2 bases and J dropped 0 bases, with 10 bases sitting between them. CDR3 length: 16 residues. The CDR3 bases are TGTGCCAGCAGTTACGGGAGTTTCGCGAACACCGGGGAGCTGTTTTTT. This translates into CASSYGSFANTGELFF.

V gene TRBV6-1 combines with J gene TRBJ2-3, with D unresolved. This CDR3 is 13 amino acids long. The V end was cut by 5 bases, the J end by 1 base, with 7 bases between. Looked up from germline, CDR1 is MNHNS and CDR2 is SASEGT. CDR3 in amino acids: CASSRQGTDTQYF. CDR3 sequence (DNA): TGTGCCAGCAGTCGCCAAGGCACAGATACGCAGTATTTT.

The chain recombines TRBV4-1 with TRBJ2-5, with TRBD2 identical over 10 bases. Germline CDR1 MGHRA, CDR2 YSYEKL. V lost 0 bases to trimming and J lost 8 bases; unmatched junction nucleotides: 12. The CDR3 spans 17 residues. In DNA, the CDR3 is TGCGCCAGCAGCCAAGATAGAGAATCTAGCGGGAGATCCACCCAGTACTTC. Protein product: CASSQDRESSGRSTQYF.

The chain carries TRBV5-1 and TRBJ1-1; TRBD1 aligns across 9 bases. CDR3 length: 17 amino acids. V was pared by 3 bases and J by 2 bases, with 11 bases of the junction left unmatched. From germline, CDR1 is SGHRS and CDR2 YFSETQ. CDR3 residues: CASSYLPGQGFNTEAFF. CDR3 DNA sequence: TGCGCCAGCAGCTATCTTCCGGGACAGGGTTTCAACACTGAAGCTTTCTTT. The whole variable domain, filled in from reference TRBV5-1 and TRBJ1-1, reads KAGVTQTPRYLIKTRGQQVTLSCSPISGHRSVSWYQQTPGQGLQFLFEYFSETQRNKGNFPGRFSGRQFSNSRSEMNVSTLELGDSALYLCASSYLPGQGFNTEAFFGQGTRLTVV.

The chain combines TRBV19 with TRBJ2-5, with 7 bases identical to TRBD2. Trimming removed 5 bases from V and 4 bases from J; junction bases left unmatched: 7. This CDR3 is built from 14 residues. Germline CDR1 LNHDA, CDR2 SQIVND (reference sequence). The CDR3 region has the DNA TGTGCCAGTAGTTGGGGCGGGGGTTCAGAGACCCAGTACTTC. It codes for CASSWGGGSETQYF.

This clonotype was seen more than once but under ten times. V usage is TRBV19 and J usage is TRBJ1-2; D is perhaps TRBD1 (6 bases). Germline V gives CDR1 LNHDA, CDR2 SQIVND (reference sequence). V was shortened by 2 bases and J by 4 bases, with 14 bases between the two germline ends. The CDR3 covers 15 residues. CDR3 loop: CASSIPTAGVYGYTF. The CDR3, as DNA: TGTGCCAGTAGTATACCGACGGCAGGGGTCTATGGCTACACCTTC. The whole variable domain, remainder taken from reference TRBV19 and TRBJ1-2, is DGGITQSPKYLFRKEGQNVTLSCEQNLNHDAMYWYRQDPGQGLRLIYYSQIVNDFQKGDIAEGYSVSREKKESFPLTVTSAQKNPTAFYLCASSIPTAGVYGYTFGSGTRLTVV.

The rearrangement links TRBV27 to TRBJ2-6; perhaps TRBD2 as D (6 bases). Deletions cut 3 bases from V and 0 bases from J, with 21 bases between. Germline V gene data show CDR1 as MNHEY and CDR2 as SMNVEV (reference sequence). This CDR3 is built from 20 residues. CDR3 DNA: TGTGCCAGCAGTTTGAGGTTTGAGGAGGGGCGCCTCTCTGGGGCCAACGTCCTGACTTTC. It encodes CASSLRFEEGRLSGANVLTF.

This clonotype is judged large. J is TRBJ2-7 and V is TRBV6-1, with TRBD2 matching 13 bases. CDR1 is MNHNS, CDR2 SASEGT, per germline. CDR3 length: 16 amino acids. V lost 5 bases and J lost 0; bases outside the gene matches: 4. CDR3 in DNA: TGTGCCAGCAGTATGACTAGCGGGAGGAGCTCCTACGAGCAGTACTTC. It is translated as CASSMTSGRSSYEQYF.

The rearrangement links TRBV27 to TRBJ2-5; TRBD1 agrees at 7 bases. V lost 4 bases and J lost 7; bases outside the gene matches: 6. CDR3 length equals 13 residues. Germline V lookup: CDR1 MNHEY, CDR2 SMNVEV (reference sequence). CDR3 DNA: TGTGCCAGCAGTTCAGACAGGGTAGGGACCCAGTACTTC. It yields the protein CASSSDRVGTQYF.

The V gene is TRBV7-9, the J gene TRBJ1-2; D is undetermined. Trimming took off 5 bases at V and 2 bases at J, with 12 bases between the two ends. CDR1 is SEHNR, CDR2 FQNEAQ, per germline (reference sequence). The CDR3 runs to 14 residues. The CDR3 nucleotides are TGTGCCAGCAGCCGGCTTAGCACAAACTATGGCTACACCTTC. This translates into CASSRLSTNYGYTF. The entire variable domain, with the rest obtained from reference TRBV7-9 and TRBJ1-2, is as follows: DTGVSQNPRHKITKRGQNVTFRCDPISEHNRLYWYRQTLGQGPEFLTYFQNEAQLEKSRLLSDRFSAERPKGSFSTLEIQRTEQGDSAMYLCASSRLSTNYGYTFGSGTRLTVV.

In its sample, this clonotype was seen once. The junction and the germline gene differ at one end; a read error may be behind it. This chain joins TRBV7-9 and TRBJ2-5; no definite D call. The germline V gene has CDR1 SEHNR and CDR2 FQNEAQ (reference sequence). The CDR3 totals 13 residues. CDR3 nucleotide sequence: TGTGCCGGCAGCTTAGCCCGACAAGAGACCCAGTACTTC. Translating gives CAGSLARQETQYF.

This rearrangement joins TRBV20-1 to TRBJ2-1, with 7 bases matching TRBD2. V was pared by 0 bases and J by 0 bases, with 20 bases of the junction left unmatched. Germline V gives CDR1 DFQATT, CDR2 SNEGSKA (reference sequence). The length of the CDR3 is 21 residues. The CDR3 nucleotides read TGCAGTGCTAGAGACCTGGACCTTGGGACTACCGATTTACTCTCCTACAATGAGCAGTTCTTC. This encodes CSARDLDLGTTDLLSYNEQFF.

This chain uses TRBV11-2 with TRBJ1-6; 8 nucleotides agree with TRBD1. Germline CDR1 is SGHAT and CDR2 is FQNNGV. The CDR3 totals 15 residues. V lost 3 bases and J lost 4; bases outside the gene matches: 2. CDR3 in DNA: TGTGCCAGCAGCTTCCGGACAGGGTATAATTCACCCCTCCACTTT. Translation gives CASSFRTGYNSPLHF.

The chain recombines TRBV7-9 with TRBJ2-7; TRBD1 matches at 12 bases. CDR3 length equals 15 residues. Germline trimming cut 4 bases from V and 5 bases from J; bases unmatched to any gene: 6. The germline CDR1 and CDR2 sequences are SEHNR and FQNEAQ (reference sequence). The CDR3 loop is CASSSYRDRGHEQYF. The CDR3 DNA reads TGTGCCAGCAGCTCATACCGGGACAGGGGGCACGAGCAGTACTTC.

The chain has TRBV28 and TRBJ2-7, with D perhaps matching TRBD2 (5 bases). Trimming took 5 bases from V and 0 from J, leaving 11 bases between them. CDR3 length equals 14 residues. Germline CDR1 and CDR2: MDHEN and SYDVKM. CDR3 coding DNA: TGTGCCAGCAGTGGGGAGACAAGCTCCTACGAGCAGTACTTC. This translates into CASSGETSSYEQYF.

This sequence joins TRBV7-2 and TRBJ2-7; 8 bases match TRBD2. The CDR3 covers 16 residues. V trimming: 1 base; J trimming: 0 bases; junction bases outside the gene matches: 5. CDR1 is SGHTA, CDR2 FQGNSA, per germline. CDR3 nucleotides: TGTGCCAGCAGCTTAGATAGCGGGGTCAGCTCCTACGAGCAGTACTTC. This encodes CASSLDSGVSSYEQYF.